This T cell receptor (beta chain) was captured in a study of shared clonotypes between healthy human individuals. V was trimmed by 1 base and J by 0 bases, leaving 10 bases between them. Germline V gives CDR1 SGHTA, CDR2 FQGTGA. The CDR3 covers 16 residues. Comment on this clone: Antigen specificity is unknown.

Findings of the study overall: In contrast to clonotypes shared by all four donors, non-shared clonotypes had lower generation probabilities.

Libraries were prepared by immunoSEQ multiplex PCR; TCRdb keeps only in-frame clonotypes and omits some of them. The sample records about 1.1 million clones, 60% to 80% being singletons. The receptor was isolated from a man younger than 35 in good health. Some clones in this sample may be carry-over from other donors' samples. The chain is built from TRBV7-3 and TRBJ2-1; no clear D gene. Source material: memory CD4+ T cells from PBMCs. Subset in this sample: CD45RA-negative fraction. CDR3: CASSLIPGNSYNEQFF. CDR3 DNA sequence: TGTGCCAGCAGCTTAATCCCGGGTAACTCCTACAATGAGCAGTTCTTC.